The 11 T cell receptor beta chains below all came from one sample that was sequenced in a study of shared clonotypes between healthy human individuals. The method was immunoSEQ multiplex PCR; TCRdb's version includes in-frame clones alone and lacks a portion of them. The data contain roughly 1,000,000 clones, around 82% of them singletons. The source material was memory CD4+ T cells from PBMCs. As to subset: CD45RA-negative fraction. These receptors originate from a man between 18 and 29 years old in good health. Some clones in this sample may be carry-over from other donors' samples.

The rearrangement uses TRBV6-1 and TRBJ2-5; a weak D match, TRBD2 (6 bases). The ends were cut back, 2 bases at V and 5 bases at J, with 15 bases in the middle. The CDR3 sequence is 15 residues long. CDR1 and CDR2 (germline): MNHNS, SASEGT. CDR3 DNA: TGTGCCAGCAGTGAATGGGTGATGGAGGGGGAGACCCAGTACTTC. Its translation: CASSEWVMEGETQYF.

The chain couples TRBV2 to TRBJ1-1; the D is unclear. The V and J ends lost 4 bases and 4 bases respectively, with 10 bases between them. The CDR3 length is 13 residues. CDR1 is SNHLY, CDR2 FYNNEI, per germline. The CDR3 nucleotides are TGTGCCAGCAGTGTGTTCGTCGGCACTGAAGCTTTCTTT. It yields the protein CASSVFVGTEAFF.

This chain joins TRBV30 and TRBJ1-2; no definite D call. Trimming took off 2 bases at V and 4 bases at J, with 17 bases between the two ends. Germline CDR1 reads GTSNPN; CDR2 reads SVGIG (reference sequence). The CDR3 has 15 amino acids. The chain's CDR3 is CAWSLSGPQIYGYTF. The CDR3 nucleotides are TGTGCCTGGAGTCTTTCCGGGCCCCAAATCTATGGCTACACCTTC. Based on the CDR3 plus reference TRBV30 and TRBJ1-2, the full variable domain is SQTIHQWPATLVQPVGSPLSLECTVEGTSNPNLYWYRQAAGRGLQLLFYSVGIGQISSEVPQNLSASRPQDRQFILSSKKLLLSDSGFYLCAWSLSGPQIYGYTFGSGTRLTVV.

The chain carries TRBV18 and TRBJ2-3; 10 bases map to TRBD1. The CDR3 spans 15 residues. Losses at the gene ends were 5 bases for V and 4 bases for J; bases not matched to a gene: 6. The germline gives CDR1 KGHSH, CDR2 LQKENI. CDR3 region: CASSEGQGGPDTQYF. The CDR3 DNA reads TGTGCCAGCTCAGAAGGACAGGGGGGTCCAGATACGCAGTATTTT.

This clone appeared a single time. This rearrangement joins TRBV5-4 to TRBJ2-1; 10 bases fit TRBD2. Germline V CDR1 and CDR2: SGHNT, YYREEE (reference sequence). V gave up 1 base and J gave up 2 bases; unmatched junction bases: 6. CDR3 length equals 17 residues. The CDR3 sequence: CASSLPSGRSAYNEQFF. The CDR3 DNA is TGTGCCAGCAGCTTGCCTAGCGGGAGAAGCGCCTACAATGAGCAGTTCTTC.

Details on this clone: At the DNA level, this CDR3 is encoded by other sequences in the same sample as well. J is TRBJ2-3 and V is TRBV6-1; D gene ambiguous. CDR1 is MNHNS, CDR2 SASEGT, per germline. This CDR3 spans 13 amino acids. V dropped 2 bases and J dropped 3 bases, with 6 bases sitting between them. CDR3: CASSEIVTDTQYF. Written as DNA, the CDR3 is TGTGCCAGCAGTGAAATAGTGACAGATACGCAGTATTTT.

J is TRBJ1-5 and V is TRBV28; maybe TRBD1 (5 bases). The length of the CDR3 is 17 residues. V lost 3 bases and J 2 bases, leaving 17 bases between the germline ends. Germline V lookup: CDR1 MDHEN, CDR2 SYDVKM. The chain's CDR3 is CASSFPRRGTGNQPQHF. The CDR3, as DNA: TGTGCCAGCAGTTTCCCGCGGAGGGGTACTGGCAATCAGCCCCAGCATTTT. Complete variable domain (other parts from reference TRBV28 and TRBJ1-5): DVKVTQSSRYLVKRTGEKVFLECVQDMDHENMFWYRQDPGLGLRLIYFSYDVKMKEKGDIPEGYSVSREKKERFSLILESASTNQTSMYLCASSFPRRGTGNQPQHFGDGTRLSIL.

The chain employs TRBV6-4 and TRBJ2-5, with D possibly TRBD1 on 6 matching bases. V was pared by 0 bases and J by 5 bases, with 7 bases between. CDR3 length: 13 residues. The germline CDR1 and CDR2 sequences are MRHNA and SNTAGT. DNA of the CDR3: TGTGCCAGCAGTGACTCACAGGGTGAGACCCAGTACTTC. Translating gives CASSDSQGETQYF.

This clone came up a few times. The genes are TRBV30 and TRBJ1-2; 8 bases align to TRBD1. The CDR3 totals 13 residues. Per the germline V gene, CDR1 is GTSNPN and CDR2 is SVGIG (reference sequence). The trim removed 2 bases at V and 2 bases at J, leaving 1 base unmatched. CDR3 region: CAWSTGGNYGYTF. In DNA form, the CDR3 reads TGTGCCTGGAGTACAGGGGGGAACTATGGCTACACCTTC.

This sequence joins TRBV5-1 and TRBJ1-4; 7 positions match TRBD1. The CDR3 consists of 14 residues. Germline CDR1 and CDR2: SGHRS and YFSETQ. With 4 bases clipped from V and 8 bases from J, the junction kept 8 bases outside the gene matches. The CDR3 DNA reads TGCGCCAGCAGCACATCCGGGACAGACGAAAAACTGTTTTTT. Translating it yields CASSTSGTDEKLFF.

The V call is TRBV6-5, the J call TRBJ2-7; D assignment may be TRBD1 or TRBD2 (6 bases each). The germline V and J ends were trimmed by 6 bases and 2 bases, with 17 bases remaining between them. The CDR3 loop spans 15 amino acids. Germline V gene lookup returns CDR1 MNHEY and CDR2 SVGAGI. The CDR3 sequence: CASSIQGWGAYEQYF. The DNA for the CDR3 is TGTGCCAGCAGCATCCAGGGGTGGGGGGCCTACGAGCAGTACTTC.